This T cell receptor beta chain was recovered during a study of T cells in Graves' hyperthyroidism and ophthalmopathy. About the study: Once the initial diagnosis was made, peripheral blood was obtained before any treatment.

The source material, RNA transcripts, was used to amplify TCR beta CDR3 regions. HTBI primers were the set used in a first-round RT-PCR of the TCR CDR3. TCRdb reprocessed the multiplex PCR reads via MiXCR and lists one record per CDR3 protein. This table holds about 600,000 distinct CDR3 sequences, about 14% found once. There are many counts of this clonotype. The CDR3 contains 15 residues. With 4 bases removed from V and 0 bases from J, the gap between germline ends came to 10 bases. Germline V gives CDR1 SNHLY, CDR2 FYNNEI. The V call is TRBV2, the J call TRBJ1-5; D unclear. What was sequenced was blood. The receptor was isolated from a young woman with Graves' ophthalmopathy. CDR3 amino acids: CASSGSPYSNQPQHF. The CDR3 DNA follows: TGTGCCAGCAGTGGTAGCCCATATAGCAATCAGCCCCAGCATTTT.